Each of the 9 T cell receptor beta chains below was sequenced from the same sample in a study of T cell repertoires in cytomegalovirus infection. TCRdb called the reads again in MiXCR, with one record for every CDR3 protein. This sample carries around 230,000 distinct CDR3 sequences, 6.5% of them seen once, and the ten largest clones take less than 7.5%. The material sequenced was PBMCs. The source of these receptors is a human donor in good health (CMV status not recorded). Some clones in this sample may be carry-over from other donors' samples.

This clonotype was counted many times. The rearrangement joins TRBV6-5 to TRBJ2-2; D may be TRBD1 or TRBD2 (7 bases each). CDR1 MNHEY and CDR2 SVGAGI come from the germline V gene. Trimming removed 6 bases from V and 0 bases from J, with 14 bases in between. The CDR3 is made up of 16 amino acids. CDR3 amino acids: CASRDQGGTNTGELFF. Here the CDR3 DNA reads TGTGCCAGCAGGGACCAGGGGGGGACGAACACCGGGGAGCTGTTTTTT.

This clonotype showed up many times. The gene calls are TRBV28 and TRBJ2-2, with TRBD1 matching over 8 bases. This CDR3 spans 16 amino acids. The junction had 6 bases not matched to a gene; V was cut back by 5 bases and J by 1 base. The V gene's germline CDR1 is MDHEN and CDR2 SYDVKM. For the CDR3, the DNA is TGTGCCAGCAGTCTACGGACAGGGATGAACACCGGGGAGCTGTTTTTT. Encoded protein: CASSLRTGMNTGELFF.

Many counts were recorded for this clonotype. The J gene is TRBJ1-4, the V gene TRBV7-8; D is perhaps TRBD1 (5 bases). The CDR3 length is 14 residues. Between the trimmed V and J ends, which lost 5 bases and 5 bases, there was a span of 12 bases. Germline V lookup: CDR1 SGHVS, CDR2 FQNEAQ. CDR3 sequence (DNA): TGTGCCAGCAGCAAGGGGACCGGGAATGAAAAACTGTTTTTT. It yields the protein CASSKGTGNEKLFF.

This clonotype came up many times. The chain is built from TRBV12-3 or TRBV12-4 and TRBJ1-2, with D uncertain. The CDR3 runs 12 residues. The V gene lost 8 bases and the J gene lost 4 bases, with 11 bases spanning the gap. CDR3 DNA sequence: TGTGCCAGCTCGAACACAGCCTATGGCTACACCTTC. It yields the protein CASSNTAYGYTF.

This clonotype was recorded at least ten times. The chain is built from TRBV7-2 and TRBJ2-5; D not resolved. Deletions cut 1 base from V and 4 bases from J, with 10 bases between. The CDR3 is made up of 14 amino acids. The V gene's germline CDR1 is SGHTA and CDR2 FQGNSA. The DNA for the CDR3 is TGTGCCAGCAGCTTAGTAGTGAAGCGAGAGACCCAGTACTTC. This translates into CASSLVVKRETQYF.

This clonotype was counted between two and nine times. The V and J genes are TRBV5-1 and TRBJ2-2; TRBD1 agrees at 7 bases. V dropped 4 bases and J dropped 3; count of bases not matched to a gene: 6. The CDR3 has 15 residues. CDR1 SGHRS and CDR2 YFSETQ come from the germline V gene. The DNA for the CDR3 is TGCGCCAGCAGCCTGACAGGGAGCGACACCGGGGAGCTGTTTTTT. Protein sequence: CASSLTGSDTGELFF.

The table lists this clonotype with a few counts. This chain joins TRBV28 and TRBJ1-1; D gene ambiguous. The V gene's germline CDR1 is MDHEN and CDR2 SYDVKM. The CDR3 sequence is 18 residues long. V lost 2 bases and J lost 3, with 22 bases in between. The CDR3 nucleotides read TGTGCCAGCAGTTTAACTGGACCTCTACCAGCCATCTACACTGAAGCTTTCTTT. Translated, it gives CASSLTGPLPAIYTEAFF.

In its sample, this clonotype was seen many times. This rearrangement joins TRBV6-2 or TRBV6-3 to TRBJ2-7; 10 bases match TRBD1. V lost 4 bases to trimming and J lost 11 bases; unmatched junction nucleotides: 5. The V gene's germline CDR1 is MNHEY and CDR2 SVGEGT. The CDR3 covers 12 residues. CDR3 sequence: CASSSLGQGEYF. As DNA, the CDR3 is TGTGCCAGCAGTTCCCTCGGACAGGGGGAGTACTTC.

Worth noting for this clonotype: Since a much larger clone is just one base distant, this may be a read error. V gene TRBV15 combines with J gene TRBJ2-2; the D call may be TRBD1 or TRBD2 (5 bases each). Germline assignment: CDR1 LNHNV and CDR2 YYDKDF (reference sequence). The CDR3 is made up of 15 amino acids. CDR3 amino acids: CATSWGRANTGKLFF. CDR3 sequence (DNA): TGTGCCACCAGCTGGGGCAGGGCGAACACCGGGAAGCTGTTTTTT.